One sample yielded the 24 T cell receptor beta chains listed below, sequenced in a study of blood T cell repertoires in COVID-19. TCRdb's copy holds only in-frame clones and misses some; the assay was immunoSEQ multiplex PCR. The table includes 300,000 to 450,000 clones, about 90% detected once. Sequenced material: peripheral blood. These receptors were obtained from a woman aged 30 to 39 with COVID-19, enrolled during active disease.

The chain carries TRBV19 and TRBJ2-7; 7 nucleotides align to TRBD1. The J segment lost 0 bases and the V segment lost 6 bases, leaving 5 bases of the junction unmatched. CDR3 length: 14 residues. Germline CDR1 and CDR2: LNHDA and SQIVND (reference sequence). CDR3 sequence reads: CASSVQGSSYEQYF. As DNA, the CDR3 is TGTGCCAGTAGCGTACAGGGGAGCTCCTACGAGCAGTACTTC.

This clone was counted only a few times. This chain links TRBV30 with TRBJ1-1; D gene uncertain. Germline V CDR1 and CDR2: GTSNPN, SVGIG (reference sequence). This CDR3 has 12 residues. V gave up 2 bases and J gave up 4 bases, with 8 bases separating them. The CDR3 DNA sequence: TGTGCCTGGAGTAACAGCCTCACTGAAGCTTTCTTT. Translating gives CAWSNSLTEAFF.

V usage is TRBV3-1 (or the pseudogene TRBV3-2) and J usage is TRBJ2-7; 9 bases line up with TRBD2. The CDR3 has 14 amino acids. Trimming took 4 bases from V and 0 from J; bases not matched to a gene: 1. Germline V lookup: CDR1 LGHDT, CDR2 YNNKEL (reference sequence). This CDR3 is CASSLSGSSYEQYF. The DNA for the CDR3 is TGTGCCAGCAGCCTTAGCGGGAGCTCCTACGAGCAGTACTTC.

V and J are TRBV24-1 and TRBJ2-7; 9 nucleotides agree with TRBD2. This CDR3 region has 15 residues. Trimming cost V 4 bases and J 4 bases; bases outside gene matches: 7. The germline V gene has CDR1 KGHDR and CDR2 SFDVKD. CDR3 sequence: CATSEPGLASYEQYF. CDR3 nucleotide sequence: TGTGCCACCAGTGAGCCGGGACTAGCCTCATACGAGCAGTACTTC.

The chain recombines TRBV29-1 with TRBJ2-7; 10 nucleotides agree with TRBD2. The CDR3 is 15 residues long. J lost 0 bases, V lost 4 bases, and 6 bases had no gene match. The V gene's germline CDR1 is SQVTM and CDR2 ANQGSEA. CDR3 loop: CSVGETSGFSYEQYF. CDR3 sequence (DNA): TGCAGCGTTGGGGAGACTAGCGGGTTCTCCTACGAGCAGTACTTC.

This clone was detected only once. The V gene is TRBV27, the J gene TRBJ2-7; 9 bases are shared with TRBD2. V dropped 0 bases and J dropped 5; count of bases not matched to a gene: 14. Germline values: CDR1 MNHEY, CDR2 SMNVEV (reference sequence). This CDR3 comprises 18 residues. CDR3 protein: CASSLSLGLAGPTHEQYF. The DNA for the CDR3 is TGTGCCAGCAGTTTATCGCTCGGGCTAGCGGGACCAACCCACGAGCAGTACTTC.

The chain combines TRBV11-1 with TRBJ1-2; unclear D gene. Germline values: CDR1 SGHAT, CDR2 FQDESV (reference sequence). The CDR3 consists of 14 residues. V lost 2 bases, J lost 6 bases, and 13 bases lay in between. The CDR3: CASSLSGGSHGYTF. The CDR3 DNA reads as TGTGCCAGCAGCTTATCGGGCGGGAGCCATGGCTACACCTTC.

The V call is TRBV19, the J call TRBJ2-4, with D perhaps TRBD2 (7 bases). CDR3 size: 14 residues. V shed 1 base and J shed 7 bases, with 11 bases lying between them. CDR1 is LNHDA and CDR2 is SQIVND in the germline V gene (reference sequence). As DNA, the CDR3 is TGTGCCAGTAGTATAGTGGGAGGGGGGAACATTCAGTACTTC. Translating it yields CASSIVGGGNIQYF.

This clone has only a few counts. This rearrangement joins TRBV5-4 to TRBJ1-2; D might be TRBD1 (5 bases). Germline loops: CDR1 SGHNT, CDR2 YYREEE (reference sequence). V lost 0 bases and J lost 9, with 15 bases in between. The CDR3 length is 14 residues. The CDR3 sequence: CASSLEVHHRSYTF. The CDR3 nucleotides are TGTGCCAGCAGCTTGGAGGTACACCACAGGAGCTACACCTTC.

This clone appeared a single time. V is TRBV7-3 and J is TRBJ2-1, with 10 bases identical to TRBD1. The CDR3 consists of 14 residues. The V and J ends lost 4 bases and 9 bases, in that order; junction bases with no gene match: 6. Germline V lookup: CDR1 SGHTA, CDR2 FQGTGA. The CDR3: CASSSAGTGAEQFF. The CDR3 DNA follows: TGTGCCAGCAGCTCCGCCGGGACAGGGGCTGAGCAGTTCTTC.

The CDR3 protein is CASSLGGRSTDTQYF. The CDR3 DNA reads TGTGCCAGCAGCTTAGGGGGCCGTAGCACAGATACGCAGTATTTT. This chain joins TRBV11-2 and TRBJ2-3, with D perhaps TRBD1 (5 bases). Trimming stripped 1 base from V and 0 bases from J, with 8 bases between. The CDR3 extends over 15 amino acids. CDR1 is SGHAT, CDR2 FQNNGV, per germline.

V gene TRBV11-2 combines with J gene TRBJ1-4, with TRBD1 identical over 8 bases. Germline V gives CDR1 SGHAT, CDR2 FQNNGV. The CDR3 extends over 14 amino acids. V lost 6 bases and J lost 7; bases outside the gene matches: 7. CDR3 sequence (DNA): TGTGCCAGCAGTCGGACAGGGTTTAGTGAAAAACTGTTTTTT. This codes for CASSRTGFSEKLFF.

In DNA form, the CDR3 reads TGTGCCAGCAGTCCCGGCAATCAGCCCCAGCATTTT. Its translation is CASSPGNQPQHF. V usage is TRBV27 and J usage is TRBJ1-5; D is ambiguous. V was trimmed by 5 bases and J by 2 bases, leaving 4 bases between them. Germline-derived CDR1 and CDR2 are MNHEY and SMNVEV (reference sequence). The CDR3 is made up of 12 amino acids.

The chain combines TRBV18 with TRBJ2-7, with D hard to call. V dropped 3 bases and J dropped 5 bases, with 11 bases sitting between them. This CDR3 contains 13 residues. Germline lookup yields CDR1 KGHSH and CDR2 LQKENI. CDR3 coding DNA: TGTGCCAGCTCACCGCCTGTGGAGAACGAGCAGTACTTC. Residues: CASSPPVENEQYF.

The chain uses TRBV12-3 or TRBV12-4 and TRBJ2-6; D gene uncertain. With 8 bases removed from V and 2 bases from J, the gap between germline ends came to 7 bases. The length of the CDR3 is 13 residues. The CDR3 DNA reads TGTGCCAGCTTGTTAGCTGGGGCCAACGTCCTGACTTTC. It codes for CASLLAGANVLTF.

This clone was recorded once. The CDR3 loop is CASSLTGVLTNEKLFF. In nucleotides, the CDR3 is TGTGCCAGCAGCCTAACCGGGGTCCTGACTAATGAAAAACTGTTTTTT. The chain carries TRBV7-9 and TRBJ1-4; D not certain. The ends were cut back, 5 bases at V and 2 bases at J, with 15 bases in the middle. The V gene's germline CDR1 is SEHNR and CDR2 FQNEAQ (reference sequence). The CDR3 is made up of 16 amino acids.

The chain carries TRBV9 and TRBJ1-1; no firm D call. This CDR3 has 16 residues. The V end was cut by 4 bases, the J end by 8 bases, with 24 bases between. CDR1 is SGDLS and CDR2 is YYNGEE in the germline V gene. Here the CDR3 DNA reads TGTGCCAGCAGCCCGACGGGTTCGCTTCAAGTAAGGGAAGCTTTCTTT. This translates into CASSPTGSLQVREAFF.

The chain combines TRBV7-9 with TRBJ2-7, with TRBD2 matching 9 bases. This CDR3 region has 13 residues. Unmatched junction bases numbered 3, after V lost 6 bases and J lost 3 bases. Germline values: CDR1 SEHNR, CDR2 FQNEAQ (reference sequence). In DNA form, the CDR3 reads TGTGCCAGCAGGCAGACTAGCGGCTACGAGCAGTACTTC. It codes for CASRQTSGYEQYF.

V is TRBV5-5 and J is TRBJ2-3; TRBD2 might be the D (6 bases). The CDR3 covers 18 residues. Germline CDR1 is SGHKS and CDR2 is YYEKEE (reference sequence). V shed 2 bases and J shed 2 bases, with 21 bases lying between them. The CDR3 loop is CASSFIWRGRVATDTQYF. CDR3 sequence (DNA): TGTGCCAGCAGCTTTATTTGGCGGGGAAGGGTGGCCACAGATACGCAGTATTTT.

Comment on this clone: This specimen includes other DNA sequences encoding the same CDR3. The chain joins TRBV12-3 or TRBV12-4 to TRBJ2-3; tentatively, D is TRBD1 (5 bases). Trimming cost V 6 bases and J 3 bases, with 7 bases left between them. CDR3 size: 12 residues. The CDR3 loop reads CASSPGTDTQYF. CDR3 in DNA: TGTGCCAGCAGCCCAGGGACAGATACGCAGTATTTT.

This clone was counted a few times. The chain links TRBV6-5 to TRBJ1-3; no firm D call. The CDR3 runs to 13 residues. The V end lost 6 bases, the J end lost 7 bases, and 13 bases lay between the germline ends. CDR1 is MNHEY and CDR2 is SVGAGI in the germline V gene. CDR3 DNA: TGTGCCAGCAGAAGGGTGTCGGGGAACACCATATATTTT. It yields the protein CASRRVSGNTIYF.

The rearrangement links TRBV5-6 to TRBJ1-2; tentatively, D is TRBD1 (5 bases). Germline V gene lookup returns CDR1 SGHDT and CDR2 YYEEEE. CDR3 length: 15 residues. Deletions cut 1 base from V and 0 bases from J, with 10 bases between. As DNA, the CDR3 is TGTGCCAGCAGCTTGTGGGGACTCCCTAACTATGGCTACACCTTC. Translated, it gives CASSLWGLPNYGYTF. The whole variable domain, remainder taken from reference TRBV5-6 and TRBJ1-2, is DAGVTQSPTHLIKTRGQQVTLRCSPKSGHDTVSWYQQALGQGPQFIFQYYEEEERQRGNFPDRFSGHQFPNYSSELNVNALLLGDSALYLCASSLWGLPNYGYTFGSGTRLTVV.

The CDR3 spells CASSLGSTSGRADTQYF. CDR3 nucleotides: TGTGCCAGCAGCTTAGGCTCCACTAGCGGGAGAGCAGATACGCAGTATTTT. The chain links TRBV7-6 to TRBJ2-3; 11 nucleotides agree with TRBD2. V dropped 1 base and J dropped 4; count of bases not matched to a gene: 7. The CDR3 runs 17 residues. Germline CDR1 reads SGHVS; CDR2 reads FNYEAQ. Variable domain in full (rest from reference TRBV7-6 and TRBJ2-3): GAGVSQSPRYKVTKRGQDVALRCDPISGHVSLYWYRQALGQGPEFLTYFNYEAQQDKSGLPNDRFSAERPEGSISTLTIQRTEQRDSAMYRCASSLGSTSGRADTQYFGPGTRLTVL.

The rearrangement joins TRBV30 to TRBJ2-3; 9 bases line up with TRBD2. Germline-derived CDR1 and CDR2 are GTSNPN and SVGIG (reference sequence). CDR3 length: 15 residues. Trimming removed 1 base from V and 6 bases from J; junction bases left unmatched: 8. The CDR3 DNA reads TGTGCCTGGAGTGCGCTAGCGGGAACGTACGATACGCAGTATTTT. Protein product: CAWSALAGTYDTQYF.